This T cell receptor (beta chain) was recovered during a study of blood T cell repertoires in COVID-19. Looking at the study overall: Collection of acute and convalescent COVID-19 samples took place in the United States, Italy and Spain.

Original processing methods: Using reference gene primer amplification, nucleated cell counts were estimated. Produced via immunoSEQ multiplex PCR; TCRdb's table is partial and in-frame only. V, J and clone size derive from that table, while D and trimming were established from the DNA sequence. In the table there are around 220,000 clones, 75% to 85% of which are singletons. CDR3 length equals 13 residues. The V gene's germline CDR1 is MNHEY and CDR2 SVGAGI. The V gene lost 6 bases and the J gene lost 4 bases, with 12 bases spanning the gap. The rearrangement joins TRBV6-5 to TRBJ1-2, with a tentative D call TRBD1 (6 bases). This TCR derives from a middle-aged woman with acute COVID-19. The sequenced sample consisted of PBMCs or T cells enriched from blood (not recorded which). The DNA for the CDR3 is TGTGCCAGCAGCACCGACAGGAGCTATGGCTACACCTTC. Amino acids: CASSTDRSYGYTF.